The 26 T cell receptor beta chains below were found in one sample sequenced in a study of human T cells and chemical hapten exposure. The time point is: pre-sensitization, week 0. Documented treatment: therapeutic diphenylcyclopropenone sensitization with weekly scalp DPC. TCRdb re-called the RACE reads through MiXCR, storing one row per CDR3 protein. The table includes fewer than 350,000 distinct CDR3 sequences, 7.5% to 9% detected once. The sequencing here drew on whole blood, taken in connection with sensitization to the hapten diphenylcyclopropenone (DPC). All receptors derive from a man between 18 and 29 years old with alopecia areata. Some clones in this sample may be carry-over from other donors' samples.

The V gene is TRBV28, the J gene TRBJ2-7; 7 bases fit TRBD2. The trim removed 6 bases at V and 7 bases at J, leaving 18 bases unmatched. The CDR3 is 16 amino acids. Looked up from germline, CDR1 is MDHEN and CDR2 is SYDVKM. CDR3 DNA sequence: TGTGCCAGCAGCTACACGGGACTATCTACGTCAAGGGAGCAGTACTTC. Its protein is CASSYTGLSTSREQYF.

Many counts were recorded for this clonotype. The V and J genes are TRBV18 and TRBJ1-1; 9 nucleotides line up with TRBD1. The J segment lost 0 bases and the V segment lost 3 bases, leaving 5 bases of the junction unmatched. The CDR3 is 16 amino acids. The germline V gene has CDR1 KGHSH and CDR2 LQKENI. As DNA, the CDR3 is TGTGCCAGCTCACCTATGGACAGGGGATTGAACACTGAAGCTTTCTTT. It encodes CASSPMDRGLNTEAFF.

This sequence joins TRBV7-2 and TRBJ2-3, with D unclear. Germline V gene lookup returns CDR1 SGHTA and CDR2 FQGNSA. V was shortened by 5 bases and J by 0 bases, with 6 bases between the two germline ends. CDR3 length: 13 residues. The CDR3 protein is CASSPSSTDTQYF. Written as DNA, the CDR3 is TGTGCCAGCAGCCCCTCTAGCACAGATACGCAGTATTTT.

V is TRBV29-1 and J is TRBJ1-1; TRBD1 agrees at 7 bases. This CDR3 is 13 amino acids long. V lost 5 bases to trimming and J lost 0 bases; unmatched junction nucleotides: 3. Looked up from germline, CDR1 is SQVTM and CDR2 is ANQGSEA. The CDR3 loop is CSVPGQLNTEAFF. The CDR3 bases are TGCAGCGTTCCGGGACAGTTGAACACTGAAGCTTTCTTT.

This clonotype was seen more than once but under ten times. V is TRBV5-1 and J is TRBJ2-4; D remains unclear. CDR3 length equals 16 residues. V was trimmed by 2 bases and J by 7 bases, leaving 19 bases between them. Germline assignment: CDR1 SGHRS and CDR2 YFSETQ. The CDR3: CASSFHDLHESNIQYF. The CDR3 DNA is TGCGCCAGCAGCTTCCACGACCTTCACGAGAGCAACATTCAGTACTTC. Full variable domain (outside the CDR3, taken from reference TRBV5-1 and TRBJ2-4): KAGVTQTPRYLIKTRGQQVTLSCSPISGHRSVSWYQQTPGQGLQFLFEYFSETQRNKGNFPGRFSGRQFSNSRSEMNVSTLELGDSALYLCASSFHDLHESNIQYFGAGTRLSVL.

Ten or more counts support this clonotype. The gene calls are TRBV10-3 and TRBJ2-1, with 9 bases that match TRBD1. CDR3 length: 15 residues. CDR1 ENHRY and CDR2 SYGVKD come from the germline V gene. After removal of 4 bases from V and 8 bases from J, the junction contained 9 bases not matched to a gene. CDR3 coding DNA: TGTGCCATCAGTGTCTCCGGACAGGGGATCGATGAGCAGTTCTTC. It specifies CAISVSGQGIDEQFF.

The chain couples TRBV20-1 to TRBJ1-2; the D gene is possibly TRBD1 (5 bases). Trimming cost V 0 bases and J 7 bases, with 15 bases left between them. The CDR3 runs 14 residues. Germline CDR1 is DFQATT and CDR2 is SNEGSKA (reference sequence). The DNA for the CDR3 is TGCAGTGCTAGAGATTCCCACAGGTTAATTGGCTACACCTTC. This encodes CSARDSHRLIGYTF.

The V gene is TRBV27, the J gene TRBJ1-4; D is uncertain. Germline CDR1 is MNHEY and CDR2 is SMNVEV (reference sequence). The CDR3 extends over 14 amino acids. Trimming took 5 bases from V and 8 from J, leaving 15 bases between them. CDR3 in amino acids: CASSKLGMAEKLFF. CDR3 DNA sequence: TGTGCCAGCAGTAAATTAGGTATGGCGGAAAAACTGTTTTTT.

The rearrangement links TRBV4-3 to TRBJ1-2; D is undetermined. Trimming shortened V by 0 bases and J by 8 bases, and 10 bases separated the two germline ends. The CDR3 length is 13 residues. The germline V gene has CDR1 LGHNA and CDR2 YSLEER. CDR3 nucleotides: TGCGCCAGCAGCCAAGAGCAACGTGCAGGCTACACCTTC. As protein: CASSQEQRAGYTF.

The chain uses TRBV12-5 and TRBJ2-1; D is undetermined. The V gene's germline CDR1 is LGHNT and CDR2 FRNRAP. The CDR3 is 13 residues long. Trimming stripped 7 bases from V and 7 bases from J, with 14 bases between. The CDR3 is CASALPRWNEQFF. The CDR3 nucleotides read TGTGCTAGTGCCCTCCCTAGATGGAATGAGCAGTTCTTC.

On this clonotype: The junction departs from germline at one end; a sequencing error may be responsible. The rearrangement links TRBV5-1 to TRBJ1-6; D gene unclear. Germline lookup yields CDR1 SGHRS and CDR2 YFSETQ. CDR3 size: 15 residues. CDR3 DNA sequence: TGCGCCAGCAGCTTGGGTCTCAGAGCCAATTCACCCCTCTACTTT. It yields the protein CASSLGLRANSPLYF.

CDR3 bases: TGCGCCAGCAGCTGGGGACTAGCGGGCGAGCAGTACTTC. Translating gives CASSWGLAGEQYF. This rearrangement joins TRBV5-1 to TRBJ2-7; 12 bases are shared with TRBD2. This CDR3 is built from 13 residues. After removal of 3 bases from V and 6 bases from J, the junction contained 1 base not matched to a gene. Germline V gene data show CDR1 as SGHRS and CDR2 as YFSETQ.

This clonotype was found a few times. The rearrangement uses TRBV5-1 and TRBJ1-4, with 10 bases that match TRBD1. Germline V lookup: CDR1 SGHRS, CDR2 YFSETQ. This CDR3 has 14 residues. Trimming cost V 5 bases and J 7 bases; bases outside gene matches: 5. CDR3 sequence: CASRLTGGSEKLFF. In DNA form, the CDR3 reads TGCGCCAGCAGGTTGACAGGGGGCAGTGAAAAACTGTTTTTT.

This clonotype was counted at least ten times. The chain links TRBV6-5 to TRBJ1-5, with 7 nucleotides matching TRBD1. The CDR3 consists of 15 residues. V lost 6 bases to trimming and J lost 7 bases; unmatched junction nucleotides: 12. Germline V CDR1 and CDR2: MNHEY, SVGAGI. CDR3 bases: TGTGCCAGCAGCTCGACAGGAGGGGGCTACCAGCCCCAGCATTTT. This translates into CASSSTGGGYQPQHF.

In this sample, this clonotype turned up a few times. V and J are TRBV27 and TRBJ1-6; D is unresolved. Trimming left V 3 bases short and J 9 bases short, with 12 bases between. The CDR3 consists of 14 residues. CDR1 MNHEY and CDR2 SMNVEV come from the germline V gene (reference sequence). The CDR3 region is CASSFSSARSPLHF. CDR3 DNA: TGTGCCAGCAGTTTTAGCTCCGCACGTTCACCCCTCCACTTT.

Only a few counts were recorded for this clonotype. J is TRBJ1-2 and V is TRBV5-1; no definite D call. V shed 1 base and J shed 5 bases, with 15 bases lying between them. In germline, CDR1 is SGHRS, CDR2 YFSETQ. The CDR3 contains 15 residues. Here the CDR3 DNA reads TGCGCCAGCAGCTTGATGGCGGGTTCGGGATATGGCTACACCTTC. Protein product: CASSLMAGSGYGYTF.

Ten or more counts support this clonotype. This chain connects TRBV28 to TRBJ1-1; the D is unclear. Trimming pared 6 bases from V and 4 bases from J, leaving 9 bases between. The length of the CDR3 is 12 residues. Germline V CDR1 and CDR2: MDHEN, SYDVKM. CDR3 protein: CASRYRTTEAFF. CDR3 in DNA: TGTGCCAGCAGATATCGGACCACTGAAGCTTTCTTT.

The chain carries TRBV7-2 and TRBJ1-5, with D perhaps TRBD1 (5 bases). Per the germline V gene, CDR1 is SGHTA and CDR2 is FQGNSA. This CDR3 comprises 15 residues. V shed 1 base and J shed 4 bases, with 11 bases lying between them. CDR3 amino acids: CASSLVGGANQPQHF. The CDR3, as DNA: TGTGCCAGCAGCTTAGTGGGAGGGGCTAATCAGCCCCAGCATTTT.

Regarding this clonotype: This may stem from a read error, because a much larger clone lies one nucleotide away. V is TRBV6-2 or TRBV6-3 and J is TRBJ2-1; TRBD2 matches at 10 bases. The CDR3 has 14 residues. The V gene's germline CDR1 is MNHEY and CDR2 SVGEGT. Trimming took 6 bases from V and 10 from J; bases not matched to a gene: 9. This CDR3 reads CASRAGGRPKEQFF. The DNA of the CDR3 is TGTGCCAGCAGAGCGGGGGGGCGGCCGAAAGAGCAGTTCTTC.

This clonotype was seen more than once but under ten times. The chain employs TRBV5-1 and TRBJ2-7; D possibly uses TRBD1 or TRBD2 (5 bases each). From germline, CDR1 is SGHRS and CDR2 YFSETQ. The V gene lost 1 base and the J gene lost 2 bases, with 13 bases spanning the gap. The CDR3 is 15 residues long. The DNA of the CDR3 is TGCGCCAGCAGCTTGTGGGGCAGAGGGACCTACGAGCAGTACTTC. Translating gives CASSLWGRGTYEQYF.

The V and J genes are TRBV4-1 and TRBJ2-7, with D unclear. The germline V gene encodes CDR1 MGHRA and CDR2 YSYEKL. V lost 3 bases and J lost 2, with 14 bases in between. The CDR3 spans 15 residues. The CDR3 DNA reads TGCGCCAGCAGCCACGACCAACTGGGTCCCTACGAGCAGTACTTC. Protein sequence: CASSHDQLGPYEQYF.

Only a few counts were recorded for this clonotype. The rearrangement uses TRBV28 and TRBJ1-1; D is perhaps TRBD1 (6 bases). Germline V lookup: CDR1 MDHEN, CDR2 SYDVKM. CDR3 length equals 15 residues. Trimming removed 6 bases from V and 1 base from J, with 15 bases in between. Written as DNA, the CDR3 is TGTGCCAGCAGCCTCAAAGGGGGTAGGAACACTGAAGCTTTCTTT. This encodes CASSLKGGRNTEAFF.

The rearrangement joins TRBV21-1 to TRBJ2-7; whether TRBD1, the table's D call, matches the DNA was not checked. TRBV21-1 is shown as a pseudogene. The CDR3 consists of 18 residues. The DNA of the CDR3 is TGTGCCAGCAGCAAATGCCCCGGCATTTATTCGGACGCCTACGAGCAGTACTTC. Its translation: CASSKCPGIYSDAYEQYF.

This clonotype came up many times. V and J are TRBV7-2 and TRBJ1-2, with 8 bases matching TRBD1. J lost 2 bases, V lost 4 bases, and 3 bases had no gene match. The CDR3 sequence is 14 residues long. CDR1 SGHTA and CDR2 FQGNSA come from the germline V gene. The CDR3 nucleotides read TGTGCCAGCAGCTACCGGGACAGGAACTATGGCTACACCTTC. Amino acids: CASSYRDRNYGYTF.

This clonotype turned up a few times. The J gene is TRBJ2-2, the V gene TRBV5-1, with 10 bases fitting TRBD1. The V gene's germline CDR1 is SGHRS and CDR2 YFSETQ. V trimming: 1 base; J trimming: 4 bases; junction bases outside the gene matches: 4. The CDR3 has 16 residues. The DNA of the CDR3 is TGCGCCAGCAGCTTGTACGGGACAGGGGTCACCGGGGAGCTGTTTTTT. It codes for CASSLYGTGVTGELFF.

This clonotype showed up just a few times. The chain couples TRBV10-3 to TRBJ1-2; possibly TRBD1 for D (6 bases). Germline lookup yields CDR1 ENHRY and CDR2 SYGVKD. This CDR3 has 14 amino acids. V was clipped by 9 bases and J by 7 bases, with 21 bases between them. The CDR3 DNA sequence: TGTGCCATTCGTGGGGGCGATAGAAGGGGTGGCTACACCTTC. It is translated as CAIRGGDRRGGYTF.